Following are 18 T cell receptor beta chains from one sample sequenced in a study of cytomegalovirus exposure and HLA in healthy donors (TCRdb year 2017). Library preparation was by the immunoSEQ multiplex PCR assay. The multiplex PCR relied on a mix of 60 forward primers for TCR Vbeta segments and 13 reverse primers for TCR Jbeta segments. TCRdb re-hosts the immuneACCESS table, in-frame sequences only. Its copies lack some clones; in the studies checked, an unresolved V gene accounts for under half of them, and the cause for the rest is not known. The sample contains about 120,000 clones, over 70% of them found a single time. 2.5% to 3.5% of the sample goes to the ten largest clones. Material: PBMCs. The receptors originated from a woman between 50 and 59 years old in good health and CMV-seronegative.

A few counts support this clone. J is TRBJ1-1 and V is TRBV2; no clear D gene. CDR1 SNHLY and CDR2 FYNNEI come from the germline V gene. Trimming removed 0 bases at V and 5 bases at J, with 13 bases between. CDR3 length equals 15 residues. CDR3 protein: CASSEAAGAGTEAFF. Written as DNA, the CDR3 is TGTGCCAGCAGTGAAGCGGCAGGCGCGGGGACTGAAGCTTTCTTT.

This chain connects TRBV5-6 to TRBJ2-3, with D possibly TRBD1 on 5 matching bases. This CDR3 has 14 amino acids. The V gene's germline CDR1 is SGHDT and CDR2 YYEEEE. Between the trimmed V and J ends, which lost 3 bases and 0 bases, there was a span of 8 bases. CDR3: CASSWGTSTDTQYF. The CDR3 nucleotides are TGTGCCAGCAGCTGGGGCACTAGCACAGATACGCAGTATTTT.

The chain employs TRBV19 and TRBJ2-1; 10 bases match TRBD2. The V segment lost 4 bases and the J segment 0 bases; nucleotides outside the gene matches: 3. The CDR3 sequence is 16 residues long. From germline, CDR1 is LNHDA and CDR2 SQIVND (reference sequence). In DNA form, the CDR3 reads TGTGCCAGTAGTAAAAGACTAGCGGGCTCCTACAATGAGCAGTTCTTC. Its translation: CASSKRLAGSYNEQFF.

The genes are TRBV10-1 and TRBJ2-7; 7 nucleotides align to TRBD1. In germline, CDR1 is WNHNN, CDR2 SYGVQD (reference sequence). The CDR3 has 16 residues. Losses at the gene ends were 7 bases for V and 3 bases for J; bases not matched to a gene: 15. CDR3 nucleotide sequence: TGCGCCAGCAAAATTGCCCTTGTGGCAGGGGGCTACGAGCAGTACTTC. Its translation is CASKIALVAGGYEQYF.

The chain uses TRBV9 and TRBJ1-2; 12 positions match TRBD1. Trimming removed 3 bases from V and 7 bases from J; junction bases left unmatched: 7. The length of the CDR3 is 15 residues. Germline lookup yields CDR1 SGDLS and CDR2 YYNGEE. In DNA form, the CDR3 reads TGTGCCAGCAGCGCAACGGGACAGGGGGCGGGTGGCTACACCTTC. Its translation: CASSATGQGAGGYTF.

The chain is built from TRBV6-1 and TRBJ1-3; D uncertain. This CDR3 has 13 residues. The V gene's germline CDR1 is MNHNS and CDR2 SASEGT. V was clipped by 5 bases and J by 4 bases, with 9 bases between them. CDR3 nucleotide sequence: TGTGCCAGCAGTTTATACGGGGGAAACACCATATATTTT. This sequence encodes CASSLYGGNTIYF.

The gene calls are TRBV7-2 and TRBJ2-5; TRBD2 agrees at 9 bases. Matching the DNA end better, TRBJ2-7 makes the J call doubtful. Germline CDR1 reads SGHTA; CDR2 reads FQGNSA. CDR3 size: 15 residues. The CDR3 coding sequence is TGTGCCAGCAGCCCCGGACTAGCGCCAACCTACGAGCAGTACTTC. This gives the protein CASSPGLAPTYEQYF.

The V call is TRBV18, the J call TRBJ1-1; 8 bases agree with TRBD1. Germline V gene data show CDR1 as KGHSH and CDR2 as LQKENI. This CDR3 has 14 residues. The V gene end was trimmed by 3 bases and the J gene end by 1 base; junction bases not matched to a gene: 1. CDR3 nucleotides: TGTGCCAGCTCACCGACAGGGGAGAACACTGAAGCTTTCTTT. Protein product: CASSPTGENTEAFF.

CDR3 region: CATSRDRVTYEQYF. CDR3 bases: TGTGCCACCAGCAGAGACAGGGTCACCTACGAGCAGTACTTC. V usage is TRBV15 and J usage is TRBJ2-7; TRBD1 might be the D (5 bases). With 0 bases removed from V and 2 bases from J, the gap between germline ends came to 8 bases. Per germline, CDR1 LNHNV and CDR2 YYDKDF (reference sequence). CDR3 size: 14 residues. Full variable domain (outside the CDR3, taken from reference TRBV15 and TRBJ2-7): DAMVIQNPRYQVTQFGKPVTLSCSQTLNHNVMYWYQQKSSQAPKLLFHYYDKDFNNEADTPDNFQSRRPNTSFCFLDIRSPGLGDTAMYLCATSRDRVTYEQYFGPGTRLTVT.

The V call is TRBV6-5, the J call TRBJ1-5, with D possibly matching TRBD1 (5 bases). This CDR3 spans 14 amino acids. The germline gives CDR1 MNHEY, CDR2 SVGAGI. Trimming took 7 bases from V and 5 from J, leaving 15 bases between them. The CDR3 bases are TGTGCCAGCACCCCCGGGGGAGGGGATCAGCCCCAGCATTTT. This encodes CASTPGGGDQPQHF.

The J gene is TRBJ2-7, the V gene TRBV28; 13 bases line up with TRBD2. CDR1 is MDHEN and CDR2 is SYDVKM in the germline V gene. With 5 bases clipped from V and 4 bases from J, the junction kept 8 bases outside the gene matches. There are 16 residues in the CDR3. CDR3 sequence: CASSPTATSGGYEQYF. The DNA for the CDR3 is TGTGCCAGCAGTCCCACGGCGACTAGCGGGGGGTACGAGCAGTACTTC.

The rearrangement uses TRBV7-2 and TRBJ1-5; D not certain. This CDR3 has 14 residues. CDR1 and CDR2 from the germline V gene are SGHTA and FQGNSA. Trimming took off 4 bases at V and 0 bases at J, with 7 bases between the two ends. As DNA, the CDR3 is TGTGCCAGCAGCTCGTTCTATAGCAATCAGCCCCAGCATTTT. It translates to CASSSFYSNQPQHF. Using reference TRBV7-2 and TRBJ1-5 for the parts outside the CDR3, the full variable domain is GAGVSQSPSNKVTEKGKDVELRCDPISGHTALYWYRQSLGQGLEFLIYFQGNSAPDKSGLPSDRFSAERTGGSVSTLTIQRTQQEDSAVYLCASSSFYSNQPQHFGDGTRLSIL.

The J gene is TRBJ1-1, the V gene TRBV7-9, with D possibly being TRBD1 (6 bases). The CDR3 has 13 amino acids. CDR1 and CDR2 from the germline V gene are SEHNR and FQNEAQ (reference sequence). The germline V and J ends were trimmed by 1 base and 7 bases, with 10 bases remaining between them. DNA for the CDR3: TGTGCCAGCAGCTTAGACCCCAGGGGTGAAGCTTTCTTT. Its protein product is CASSLDPRGEAFF. The whole variable domain, remainder taken from reference TRBV7-9 and TRBJ1-1, is DTGVSQNPRHKITKRGQNVTFRCDPISEHNRLYWYRQTLGQGPEFLTYFQNEAQLEKSRLLSDRFSAERPKGSFSTLEIQRTEQGDSAMYLCASSLDPRGEAFFGQGTRLTVV.

This clone has just one count. The CDR3 loop is CAALGDYTGELFF. In nucleotides, the CDR3 is TGTGCCGCGCTGGGGGACTACACCGGGGAGCTGTTTTTT. This rearrangement joins TRBV28 to TRBJ2-2; tentatively, D is TRBD2 (6 bases). Germline CDR1 and CDR2: MDHEN and SYDVKM. CDR3 length: 13 residues. The ends were cut back, 11 bases at V and 3 bases at J, with 13 bases in the middle.

This clone was recorded a few times. The CDR3 DNA follows: TGTGCCAGCAGCGTAGTGAGTAGCGGAGAAGGGCAGTTCTTC. Translation gives CASSVVSSGEGQFF. This rearrangement joins TRBV9 to TRBJ2-1, with TRBD2 as a possible D gene (6 bases). The CDR3 covers 14 residues. Germline lookup yields CDR1 SGDLS and CDR2 YYNGEE. With 0 bases removed from V and 12 bases from J, the gap between germline ends came to 16 bases.

Details on this clone: An end of the junction does not agree with germline; a read error may underlie this. The V gene is TRBV6-1, the J gene TRBJ2-3, with 8 bases fitting TRBD2. CDR1 is MNHNS, CDR2 SASEGT, per germline. The CDR3 is 15 amino acids. The CDR3 region is CASTEAGAFTDTQYF. The CDR3 DNA reads TGTGCCAGCACTGAAGCGGGAGCATTCACAGATACGCAGTATTTT.

In this sample, this clone turned up a few times. The chain links TRBV5-1 to TRBJ1-2, with a tentative D call TRBD1 (5 bases). V was clipped by 0 bases and J by 7 bases, with 16 bases between them. Per germline, CDR1 SGHRS and CDR2 YFSETQ. The CDR3 has 15 residues. The CDR3 region has the DNA TGCGCCAGCAGCTTGGCTACAGGAGTTCTCGTTGGCTACACCTTC. Translation: CASSLATGVLVGYTF.

The chain combines TRBV11-2 with TRBJ1-2; D unresolved. This CDR3 is 12 amino acids long. Germline CDR1 and CDR2: SGHAT and FQNNGV. Trimming took off 8 bases at V and 8 bases at J, with 15 bases between the two ends. Here the CDR3 reads CASLSPGGGYTF. As DNA, the CDR3 is TGTGCCAGCCTAAGTCCCGGCGGGGGCTACACCTTC. The full variable domain, completed using reference TRBV11-2 and TRBJ1-2, is EAGVAQSPRYKIIEKRQSVAFWCNPISGHATLYWYQQILGQGPKLLIQFQNNGVVDDSQLPKDRFSAERLKGVDSTLKIQPAKLEDSAVYLCASLSPGGGYTFGSGTRLTVV.